This T cell receptor beta chain is drawn from a study of blood T cell repertoires in COVID-19. As for the study in general: Italy, Spain and the United States were the sources of the convalescent and acute COVID-19 samples.

Participants were aged about 18 to 100 years from around 26 US areas. Self-reported history from a screening survey and questionnaire set each donor's cohort. Trimming cost V 0 bases and J 6 bases, with 14 bases left between them. The CDR3 runs to 15 residues. Germline V CDR1 and CDR2: MNHNS, SASEGT. Some clones are missing from TCRdb's copy, which holds only in-frame ones; the method was immunoSEQ multiplex PCR. This sample has about 170,000 clones, with over 70% found just once. This clone was seen a few times. The V and J genes are TRBV6-1 and TRBJ1-2; D unclear. This TCR derives from a woman aged 45-65 years in a cohort exposed to, infected with or recovered from COVID-19 (not recorded which). The sample consisted of PBMCs or T cells enriched from blood (not recorded which). CDR3 coding DNA: TGTGCCAGCAGTGAAGCCTTGATTAGCTTGGATGGCTACACCTTC. Protein: CASSEALISLDGYTF.